The entry below describes one TCR beta chain. This record belongs to a study of T-cell reconstitution after alpha-beta-depleted transplantation in children. Germline trimming cut 4 bases from V and 1 base from J; bases unmatched to any gene: 7. This CDR3 region has 17 residues. CDR1 is LGHNA and CDR2 is YSLEER in the germline V gene. Preparation of the TCRbeta library involved a method that used unique molecular identifiers. Each CDR3 protein is one row after TCRdb ran MiXCR on the PCR reads. The sample includes around 370,000 distinct CDR3 sequences, about 9.4% of them seen just once. The chain is built from TRBV4-3 and TRBJ2-6, with 7 bases matching TRBD2. This TCR was sampled from a human donor who donated a stem cell graft to a child with acute lymphoblastic leukemia. The sequenced sample was PBMCs from the stem cell graft donor, obtained from the stem cell graft. DNA for the CDR3: TGCGCCAGCAGCCCCACTGGGGAGGGTTCTGGGGCCAACGTCCTGACTTTC. Translating it yields CASSPTGEGSGANVLTF.